These T cell receptor beta chains were read from a single sample in a study of shared clonotypes between healthy human individuals. Sequenced by immunoSEQ multiplex PCR; TCRdb stores in-frame clones only, minus some. The sample contains 2.3 million or so clones, approximately 93% of which appear only once. The sample consisted of naive CD4+ T cells from PBMCs. Receptor source: a man aged 18 to 30 in good health. Some clones in this sample may be carry-over from other donors' samples. The CDR3 runs from the conserved cysteine through the conserved F or W. Each record gives: J gene, D gene, clone size, V gene, CDR3 DNA, CDR3 protein. A D gene is named only where the DNA matches it firmly. Some rows have no size entry. The others give once, few or many, or a class for an expanded clone.

J: TRBJ2-3
D: TRBD1
size: .
V: TRBV29-1
DNA: TGCAGCGTTGTATTTGGAACAGGGGCCAGGGGCACAGATACGCAGTATTTT
CDR3: CSVVFGTGARGTDTQYF

J: TRBJ2-2
D: .
size: .
V: TRBV5-1
DNA: TGCGCCAGTTATGCCGGGGGAACGAACACCGGGGAGCTGTTTTTT
CDR3: CASYAGGTNTGELFF

J: TRBJ2-5
D: .
size: .
V: TRBV6-5
DNA: TGTGCCAGCAGTTACGTGGGATTCCCAGAACAAGAGACCCAGTACTTC
CDR3: CASSYVGFPEQETQYF

J: TRBJ2-2
D: .
size: .
V: TRBV11-2
DNA: TGTGCCAGCAGCTTAGGCGGGCAGGACACCGGGGAGCTGTTTTTT
CDR3: CASSLGGQDTGELFF

J: TRBJ2-7
D: TRBD1
size: .
V: TRBV28
DNA: TGTGCCAGCTCCCCGGGACAGGGCTCGGGACTCGAGCAGTACTTC
CDR3: CASSPGQGSGLEQYF

J: TRBJ1-2
D: TRBD1
size: .
V: TRBV7-2
DNA: TGTGCCAGCAGCCAGAGAGGGGGACAGGGCGATGGCTACACCTTC
CDR3: CASSQRGGQGDGYTF

J: TRBJ1-5
D: .
size: .
V: TRBV28
DNA: TGTGCCAGCAGTTTCATCGAATCCCATCAGCCCCAGCATTTT
CDR3: CASSFIESHQPQHF

J: TRBJ2-3
D: .
size: .
V: TRBV6-1
DNA: TGTGCCAGCAGTGAAAGACTTAGTTCAGCAGATACGCAGTATTTT
CDR3: CASSERLSSADTQYF

J: TRBJ2-1
D: TRBD2
size: once
V: TRBV4-2
DNA: TGTGCCAGCAGTTATCTAACCGGGACTAGCCCCTACAATGAGCAGTTCTTC
CDR3: CASSYLTGTSPYNEQFF

J: TRBJ2-2
D: .
size: .
V: TRBV28
DNA: TGTGCCAGCAGTTTATTTGGGACCGGGGAGCTGTTTTTT
CDR3: CASSLFGTGELFF

J: TRBJ2-3
D: TRBD2
size: .
V: TRBV28
DNA: TGTGCCACCGGGGTAGCGGGAGCACCTCCCACAGATACGCAGTATTTT
CDR3: CATGVAGAPPTDTQYF

J: TRBJ1-1
D: TRBD1
size: few
V: TRBV5-1
DNA: TGCGCCACTTCGACAGGGGAAGTAACTGAAGCTTTCTTT
CDR3: CATSTGEVTEAFF

J: TRBJ1-1
D: .
size: .
V: TRBV19
DNA: TGTGCCAGTAGTATTACGGGGAAGAACACTGAAGCTTTCTTT
CDR3: CASSITGKNTEAFF

J: TRBJ1-2
D: TRBD1
size: .
V: TRBV4-1
DNA: TGCGCCAGCAGTCTCAAGACAGGGTTCGGCTATGGCTACACCTTC
CDR3: CASSLKTGFGYGYTF

J: TRBJ2-7
D: .
size: .
V: TRBV6-5
DNA: TGTGCCAGCAGTTACTCGTCCACCTACGAGCAGTACTTC
CDR3: CASSYSSTYEQYF

J: TRBJ2-5
D: .
size: .
V: TRBV6-6
DNA: TGTGCCAGCAGTTACTCCCGTCAGGGCCAAGAGACCCAGTACTTC
CDR3: CASSYSRQGQETQYF

J: TRBJ1-4
D: .
size: .
V: TRBV28
DNA: TGTGCCAGCAGTTTACGCAGGGGTGAAAAACTGTTTTTT
CDR3: CASSLRRGEKLFF

J: TRBJ2-3
D: .
size: .
V: TRBV25-1
DNA: TGTGCCAGCAGTGAGAGGGGCGCGACAGATACGCAGTATTTT
CDR3: CASSERGATDTQYF

J: TRBJ1-4
D: TRBD1
size: .
V: TRBV4-1
DNA: TGCGCCAGCAGCCAAGAAGGACAGGGTGGTGAAAAACTGTTTTTT
CDR3: CASSQEGQGGEKLFF

J: TRBJ1-1
D: .
size: .
V: TRBV6-5
DNA: TGTGCCAGCAGTTACTCGGACCGGACTGAAGCTTTCTTT
CDR3: CASSYSDRTEAFF

J: TRBJ2-4
D: .
size: once
V: TRBV21-1
DNA: TGTGCCAGCAGCAAACTACAGGCGCCCTTAGCCAAAAACATTCAGTACTTC
CDR3: CASSKLQAPLAKNIQYF

J: TRBJ2-1
D: .
size: .
V: TRBV5-1
DNA: TGCGCCAGCAGCTTGGTAGAGAATGAGCAGTTCTTC
CDR3: CASSLVENEQFF

J: TRBJ2-3
D: TRBD2
size: .
V: TRBV28
DNA: TGTGCCAGCACCTTCCTGGGGGGGGCAGATACGCAGTATTTT
CDR3: CASTFLGGADTQYF

J: TRBJ1-1
D: .
size: .
V: TRBV5-1
DNA: TGCGCCAGCAGCTTGGGAGCACAGACTGAAGCTTTCTTT
CDR3: CASSLGAQTEAFF

J: TRBJ1-4
D: TRBD1
size: .
V: TRBV6-5
DNA: TGTGCCAGCAGTCTACAGGGGGCGAGAGTTGAAAAACTGTTTTTT
CDR3: CASSLQGARVEKLFF

J: TRBJ1-5
D: TRBD1
size: once
V: TRBV15
DNA: TGTGCCACCAGCACTTTTCAGGGGGCTGGTCAGCCCCAGCATTTT
CDR3: CATSTFQGAGQPQHF

J: TRBJ2-7
D: .
size: .
V: TRBV27
DNA: TGTGCCAGCAGCCAAGACATGCGGTCCGAGCAGTACTTC
CDR3: CASSQDMRSEQYF

J: TRBJ2-7
D: TRBD2
size: .
V: TRBV7-8
DNA: TGTGCCAGCAGCTTAAGGGATATAGCGGGAGGGCGTAACGAGCAGTACTTC
CDR3: CASSLRDIAGGRNEQYF

J: TRBJ1-4
D: .
size: once
V: TRBV28
DNA: TGTGCCATTCAGGGCCAGACTAATGAAAAACTGTTTTTT
CDR3: CAIQGQTNEKLFF

J: TRBJ1-1
D: .
size: once
V: TRBV5-4
DNA: TGCGCCAGCAGCCAAGGGATGGGTGACACTGAAGCTTTCTTT
CDR3: CASSQGMGDTEAFF

J: TRBJ2-1
D: .
size: .
V: TRBV5-1
DNA: TGCGCCAGCAGCTTGGGTCAGGGGGGGACCCTTGAGCAGTTCTTC
CDR3: CASSLGQGGTLEQFF

J: TRBJ1-1
D: .
size: .
V: TRBV28
DNA: TGTGCCAGCAGCCCGACTCTGCGTTCTACTGAAGCTTTCTTT
CDR3: CASSPTLRSTEAFF

J: TRBJ2-1
D: .
size: .
V: TRBV30
DNA: TGTGCCTGGAGTGTGGGATATAGTGTTGAGCAGTTCTTC
CDR3: CAWSVGYSVEQFF

J: TRBJ2-1
D: TRBD2
size: .
V: TRBV9
DNA: TGTGCCAGCAGCCCTCTAACTAGCGGGTCCTACAATGAGCAGTTCTTC
CDR3: CASSPLTSGSYNEQFF

J: TRBJ1-1
D: .
size: .
V: TRBV12-5
DNA: TGTGCTAGTGGTTTGTGGGGGAACACTGAAGCTTTCTTT
CDR3: CASGLWGNTEAFF

J: TRBJ2-2
D: .
size: .
V: TRBV5-8
DNA: TGTGCCAGCAGCTTCCAATACACCGGGGAGCTGTTTTTT
CDR3: CASSFQYTGELFF

J: TRBJ2-1
D: .
size: .
V: TRBV28
DNA: TGTGCCAGCAGGGGCTGGGGGGACGGCAAGATTAGGGAGCAGTTCTTC
CDR3: CASRGWGDGKIREQFF

J: TRBJ1-5
D: .
size: .
V: TRBV28
DNA: TGTGCCAGCAGTTTACTAGGTCAGCCCCAGCATTTT
CDR3: CASSLLGQPQHF

J: TRBJ1-5
D: .
size: .
V: TRBV19
DNA: TGTGCCAGTAGTGATCCGGGTCTTTATCAGCCCCAGCATTTT
CDR3: CASSDPGLYQPQHF

J: TRBJ1-2
D: .
size: .
V: TRBV18
DNA: TGTGCCAGCTCACCACCGTCCAGCCTCAACTATGGCTACACCTTC
CDR3: CASSPPSSLNYGYTF

J: TRBJ1-2
D: TRBD1
size: .
V: TRBV2
DNA: TGTGCCAGCAGGAGGGGAGGGACAGCTAACTATGGCTACACCTTC
CDR3: CASRRGGTANYGYTF

J: TRBJ2-4
D: .
size: .
V: TRBV4-2
DNA: TGTGCCAGCGGGACTCGATGGGACGGGGCGAACATTCAGTACTTC
CDR3: CASGTRWDGANIQYF

J: TRBJ2-1
D: TRBD1
size: .
V: TRBV30
DNA: TGTGCCTTTTCGGGACAGGGGATCTCCTACAATGAGCAGTTCTTC
CDR3: CAFSGQGISYNEQFF

J: TRBJ2-1
D: TRBD2
size: .
V: TRBV6-6
DNA: TGTGCCAGCAGGCCCCTGACTAGCGGGAGTTTCAATGAGCAGTTCTTC
CDR3: CASRPLTSGSFNEQFF

J: TRBJ2-1
D: .
size: .
V: TRBV20-1
DNA: TGCAGTCGTACTGGGCCGAATGAGCAGTTCTTC
CDR3: CSRTGPNEQFF

J: TRBJ2-7
D: .
size: .
V: TRBV27
DNA: TGTGCCAGCAAAATGGGAGGCGTAACGTCCTACGAGCAGTACTTC
CDR3: CASKMGGVTSYEQYF

J: TRBJ2-2
D: TRBD1
size: .
V: TRBV7-2
DNA: TGTGCCAGCAGCCGGGACAGGGGGATCAGGGAGCTGTTTTTT
CDR3: CASSRDRGIRELFF

J: TRBJ2-7
D: .
size: .
V: TRBV2
DNA: TGTGCCAGCAGGACAAGCTCCTACGAGCAGTACTTC
CDR3: CASRTSSYEQYF

J: TRBJ2-3
D: TRBD2
size: once
V: TRBV10-1
DNA: TGCGCCAGCAGCAGGACTAGCGGGAGTAGAGATACGCAGTATTTT
CDR3: CASSRTSGSRDTQYF

J: TRBJ2-7
D: .
size: .
V: TRBV28
DNA: TGTGCCAGCAGTTTTTCGGGAAGGGAGCAGTACTTC
CDR3: CASSFSGREQYF

J: TRBJ1-1
D: .
size: .
V: TRBV6-6
DNA: TGTGCCAGCAGTTATCCGGGCCAGGACACTGAAGCTTTCTTT
CDR3: CASSYPGQDTEAFF

J: TRBJ1-4
D: TRBD1
size: .
V: TRBV18
DNA: TGTGCCAGCTCGTCGGGACAGGGCGCAACTAATGAAAAACTGTTTTTT
CDR3: CASSSGQGATNEKLFF

J: TRBJ2-7
D: .
size: few
V: TRBV5-4
DNA: TGTGCCAGCAGGTCCCTTAGTGGCGAGCAGTACTTC
CDR3: CASRSLSGEQYF

J: TRBJ2-2
D: .
size: once
V: TRBV28
DNA: TGTGCCAGCAGTTTGGTACAACGAAGGGGGGAGCTGTTTTTT
CDR3: CASSLVQRRGELFF

J: TRBJ2-1
D: TRBD1
size: .
V: TRBV7-9
DNA: TGTGCCAGCAGCTCACACAGGGGGCCCTACAATGAGCAGTTCTTC
CDR3: CASSSHRGPYNEQFF

J: TRBJ2-2
D: TRBD1
size: .
V: TRBV19
DNA: TGTGCCAGTAGGTCCGGGACAGCGAACACCGGGGAGCTGTTTTTT
CDR3: CASRSGTANTGELFF

J: TRBJ1-2
D: TRBD1
size: .
V: TRBV6-1
DNA: TGTGCCAGCAGTGGGACAGGGGTAGGGAGCTATGGCTACACCTTC
CDR3: CASSGTGVGSYGYTF

J: TRBJ1-2
D: .
size: .
V: TRBV28
DNA: TGTGCCTCGTCAACTCGGGGGGCTTTGACTTCTGGCTACACCTTC
CDR3: CASSTRGALTSGYTF

J: TRBJ2-2
D: TRBD2
size: .
V: TRBV6-4
DNA: TGTGCCAGCAGTGTCGCCGGGACTAGGTCCGGCGGGGAGCTGTTTTTT
CDR3: CASSVAGTRSGGELFF

J: TRBJ1-3
D: .
size: .
V: TRBV7-3
DNA: TGTGCCAGCAGCCTCGACAGCTCTGGAAACACCATATATTTT
CDR3: CASSLDSSGNTIYF